This T cell receptor (beta chain) was obtained from a study of blood T cell repertoires in COVID-19. Overall study context: T cells, B-cell-depleted T cells, or PBMCs supplied cDNA or gDNA.

This clone has a handful of counts. Measured with immunoSEQ multiplex PCR; TCRdb has only the in-frame clones, and not every one. The sample gives more than 75,000 clones, around 84% of which show up once; 25% is in the top ten. This CDR3 is built from 14 residues. V lost 8 bases and J lost 1, with 12 bases in between. Germline V gene sequence: CDR1 SGHTA, CDR2 FQGNSA. The clonotype was recovered from a man between 60 and 75 years old with acute or convalescent COVID-19. The chain recombines TRBV7-2 with TRBJ1-3; D is perhaps TRBD1 (5 bases). Material: peripheral blood. Here the CDR3 DNA reads TGTGCCAGCGGGACGGGGGGTTCTGGAAACACCATATATTTT. It yields the protein CASGTGGSGNTIYF. The full variable domain, in which reference TRBV7-2 and TRBJ1-3 provide the parts outside the CDR3, is GAGVSQSPSNKVTEKGKDVELRCDPISGHTALYWYRQSLGQGLEFLIYFQGNSAPDKSGLPSDRFSAERTGGSVSTLTIQRTQQEDSAVYLCASGTGGSGNTIYFGEGSWLTVV.